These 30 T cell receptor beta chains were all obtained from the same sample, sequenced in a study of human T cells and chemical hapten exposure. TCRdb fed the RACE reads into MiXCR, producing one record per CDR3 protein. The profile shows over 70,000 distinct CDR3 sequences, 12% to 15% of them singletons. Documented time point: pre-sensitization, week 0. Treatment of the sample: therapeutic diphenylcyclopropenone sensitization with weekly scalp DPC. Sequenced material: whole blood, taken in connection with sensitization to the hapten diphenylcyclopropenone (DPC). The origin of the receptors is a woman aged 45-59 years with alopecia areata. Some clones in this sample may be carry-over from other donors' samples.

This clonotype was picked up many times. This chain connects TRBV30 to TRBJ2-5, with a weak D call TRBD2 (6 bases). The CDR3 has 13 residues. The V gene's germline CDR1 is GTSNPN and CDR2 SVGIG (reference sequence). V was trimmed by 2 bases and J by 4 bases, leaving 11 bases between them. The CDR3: CAWSRLEGETQYF. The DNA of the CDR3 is TGTGCCTGGAGTAGACTAGAGGGAGAGACCCAGTACTTC.

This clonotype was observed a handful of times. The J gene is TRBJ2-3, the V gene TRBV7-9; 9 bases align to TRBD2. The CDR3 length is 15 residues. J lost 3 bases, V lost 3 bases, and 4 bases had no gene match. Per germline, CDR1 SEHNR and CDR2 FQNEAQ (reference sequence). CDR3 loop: CASSFAGGPTDTQYF. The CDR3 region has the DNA TGTGCCAGCAGCTTTGCGGGAGGGCCGACAGATACGCAGTATTTT. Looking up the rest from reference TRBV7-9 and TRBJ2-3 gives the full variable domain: DTGVSQNPRHKITKRGQNVTFRCDPISEHNRLYWYRQTLGQGPEFLTYFQNEAQLEKSRLLSDRFSAERPKGSFSTLEIQRTEQGDSAMYLCASSFAGGPTDTQYFGPGTRLTVL.

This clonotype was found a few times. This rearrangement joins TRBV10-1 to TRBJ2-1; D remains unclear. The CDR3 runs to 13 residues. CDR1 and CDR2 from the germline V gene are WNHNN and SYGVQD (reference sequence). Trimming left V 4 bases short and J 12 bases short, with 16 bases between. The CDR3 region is CASSGASRLPQFF. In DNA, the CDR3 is TGCGCCAGCAGTGGGGCGTCACGGCTCCCGCAGTTCTTC.

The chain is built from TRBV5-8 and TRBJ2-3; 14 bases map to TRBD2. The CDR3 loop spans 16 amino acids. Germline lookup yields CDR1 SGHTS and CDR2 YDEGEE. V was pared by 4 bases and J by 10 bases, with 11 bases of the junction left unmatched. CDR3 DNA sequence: TGTGCCAGCAGCACCGGGACTAGCGGGAGAGGATCGGCGCAGTATTTT. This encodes CASSTGTSGRGSAQYF. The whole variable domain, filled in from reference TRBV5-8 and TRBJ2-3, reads EAGVTQSPTHLIKTRGQQATLRCSPISGHTSVYWYQQALGLGLQFLLWYDEGEERNRGNFPPRFSGRQFPNYSSELNVNALELEDSALYLCASSTGTSGRGSAQYFGPGTRLTVL.

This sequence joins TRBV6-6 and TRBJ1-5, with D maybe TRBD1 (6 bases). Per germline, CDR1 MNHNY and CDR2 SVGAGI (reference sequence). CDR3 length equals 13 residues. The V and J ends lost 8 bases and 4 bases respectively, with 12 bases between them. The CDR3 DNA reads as TGTGCCAGCCTATCAGGGGTTAATCAGCCCCAGCATTTT. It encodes CASLSGVNQPQHF.

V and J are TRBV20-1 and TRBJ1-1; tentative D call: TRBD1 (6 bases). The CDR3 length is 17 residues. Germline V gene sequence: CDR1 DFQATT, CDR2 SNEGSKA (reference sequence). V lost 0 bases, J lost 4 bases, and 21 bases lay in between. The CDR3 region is CSAREGRPGAVGTEAFF. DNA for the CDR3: TGCAGTGCTAGAGAGGGGCGACCGGGGGCAGTGGGCACTGAAGCTTTCTTT.

CDR3: CAITLGGLNTEAFF. The CDR3 coding sequence is TGTGCCATCACCCTCGGCGGGCTGAACACTGAAGCTTTCTTT. The chain carries TRBV10-3 and TRBJ1-1; D is ambiguous. The CDR3 consists of 14 residues. V lost 7 bases and J lost 0, with 12 bases in between. The V gene's germline CDR1 is ENHRY and CDR2 SYGVKD.

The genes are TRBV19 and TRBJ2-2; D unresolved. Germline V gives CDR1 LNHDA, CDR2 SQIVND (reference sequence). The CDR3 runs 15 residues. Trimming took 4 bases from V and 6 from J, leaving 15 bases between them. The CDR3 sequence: CASSTSKGAAGELFF. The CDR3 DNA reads TGTGCCAGTAGTACCTCGAAGGGTGCGGCCGGGGAGCTGTTTTTT.

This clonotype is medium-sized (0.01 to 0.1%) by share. The CDR3, as DNA: TGCAGTGCTAGGGAGGGGGCGGCAAGAACTGAAGCTTTCTTT. Its translation is CSAREGAARTEAFF. The chain links TRBV20-1 to TRBJ1-1; 7 bases map to TRBD1. CDR1 is DFQATT and CDR2 is SNEGSKA in the germline V gene (reference sequence). After removal of 3 bases from V and 5 bases from J, the junction contained 9 bases not matched to a gene. This CDR3 region has 14 residues.

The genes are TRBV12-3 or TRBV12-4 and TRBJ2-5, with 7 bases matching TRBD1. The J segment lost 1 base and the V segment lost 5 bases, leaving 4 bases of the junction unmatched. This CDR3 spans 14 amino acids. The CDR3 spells CASSQQGLQETQYF. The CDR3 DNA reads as TGTGCCAGCAGTCAACAGGGGCTCCAAGAGACCCAGTACTTC.

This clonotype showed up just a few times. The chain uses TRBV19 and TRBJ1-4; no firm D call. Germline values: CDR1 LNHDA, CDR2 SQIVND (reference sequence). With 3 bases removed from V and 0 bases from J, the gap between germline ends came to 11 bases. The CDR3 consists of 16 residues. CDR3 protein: CASSILAEATNEKLFF. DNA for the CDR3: TGTGCCAGTAGTATTTTGGCAGAAGCAACTAATGAAAAACTGTTTTTT.

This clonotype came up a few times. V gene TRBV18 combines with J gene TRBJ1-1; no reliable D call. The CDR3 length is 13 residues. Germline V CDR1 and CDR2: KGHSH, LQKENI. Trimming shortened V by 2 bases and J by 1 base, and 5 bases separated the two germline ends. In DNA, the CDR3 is TGTGCCAGCTCACCAATGGGGAACACTGAAGCTTTCTTT. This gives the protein CASSPMGNTEAFF.

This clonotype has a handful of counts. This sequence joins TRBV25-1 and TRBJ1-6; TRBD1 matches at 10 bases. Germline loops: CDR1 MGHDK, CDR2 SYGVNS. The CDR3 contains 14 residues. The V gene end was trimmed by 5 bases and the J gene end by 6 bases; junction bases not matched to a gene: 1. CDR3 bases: TGTGCCAGCAGTTGGGACAGGGGTAATTCACCCCTCCACTTT. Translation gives CASSWDRGNSPLHF.

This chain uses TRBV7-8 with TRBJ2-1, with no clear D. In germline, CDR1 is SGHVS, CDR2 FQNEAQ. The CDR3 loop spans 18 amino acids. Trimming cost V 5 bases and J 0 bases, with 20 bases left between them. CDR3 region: CASSTQYSNYASYNEQFF. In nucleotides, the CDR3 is TGTGCCAGCAGCACCCAATACTCCAACTACGCCTCCTACAATGAGCAGTTCTTC.

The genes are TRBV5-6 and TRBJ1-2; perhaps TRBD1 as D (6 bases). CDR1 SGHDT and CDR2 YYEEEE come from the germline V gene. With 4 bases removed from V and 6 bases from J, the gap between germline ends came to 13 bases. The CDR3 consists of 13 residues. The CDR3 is CASSPLRGDGYTF. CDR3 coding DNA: TGTGCCAGCAGCCCACTCAGGGGAGATGGCTACACCTTC.

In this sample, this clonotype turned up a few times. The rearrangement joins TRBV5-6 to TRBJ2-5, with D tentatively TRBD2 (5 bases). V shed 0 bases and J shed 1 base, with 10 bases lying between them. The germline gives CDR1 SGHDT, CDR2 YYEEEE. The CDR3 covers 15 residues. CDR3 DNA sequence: TGTGCCAGCAGCTTGGTCTCGGGGATCCAAGAGACCCAGTACTTC. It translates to CASSLVSGIQETQYF.

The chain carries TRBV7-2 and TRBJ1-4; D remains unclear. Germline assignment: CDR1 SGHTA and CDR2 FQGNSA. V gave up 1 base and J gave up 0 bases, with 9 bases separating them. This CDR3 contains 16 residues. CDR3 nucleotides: TGTGCCAGCAGCTTAGACTGGCCAGCAACTAATGAAAAACTGTTTTTT. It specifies CASSLDWPATNEKLFF.

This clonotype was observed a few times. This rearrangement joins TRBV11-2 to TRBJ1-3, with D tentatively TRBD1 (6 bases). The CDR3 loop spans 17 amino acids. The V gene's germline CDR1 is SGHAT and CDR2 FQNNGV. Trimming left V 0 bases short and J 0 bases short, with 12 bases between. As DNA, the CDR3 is TGTGCCAGCAGCTTAGATCGGGACACCTCCTCTGGAAACACCATATATTTT. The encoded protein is CASSLDRDTSSGNTIYF. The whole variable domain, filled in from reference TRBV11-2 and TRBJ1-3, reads EAGVAQSPRYKIIEKRQSVAFWCNPISGHATLYWYQQILGQGPKLLIQFQNNGVVDDSQLPKDRFSAERLKGVDSTLKIQPAKLEDSAVYLCASSLDRDTSSGNTIYFGEGSWLTVV.

The CDR3 sequence is CASGEGYTEAFF. Here the CDR3 DNA reads TGTGCCAGCGGGGAAGGGTACACTGAAGCTTTCTTT. The chain has TRBV6-2 or TRBV6-3 and TRBJ1-1; no reliable D call. Germline CDR1 MNHEY, CDR2 SVGEGT. The CDR3 sequence is 12 residues long. Trimming stripped 8 bases from V and 3 bases from J, with 10 bases between.

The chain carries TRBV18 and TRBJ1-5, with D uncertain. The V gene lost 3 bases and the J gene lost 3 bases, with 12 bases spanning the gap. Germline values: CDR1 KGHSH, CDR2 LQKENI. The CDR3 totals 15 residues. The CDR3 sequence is CASSPDRSVNQPQHF. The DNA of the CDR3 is TGTGCCAGCTCACCCGATAGGTCAGTCAATCAGCCCCAGCATTTT.

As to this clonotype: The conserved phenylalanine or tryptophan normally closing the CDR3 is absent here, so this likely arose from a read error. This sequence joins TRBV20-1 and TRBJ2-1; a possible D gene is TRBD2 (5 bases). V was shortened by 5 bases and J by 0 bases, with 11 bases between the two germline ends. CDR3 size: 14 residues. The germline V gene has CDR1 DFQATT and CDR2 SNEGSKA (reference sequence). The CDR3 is CSAGLRASYNEQFY. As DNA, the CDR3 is TGCAGTGCTGGGCTGCGGGCCTCCTACAATGAGCAGTTCTAC.

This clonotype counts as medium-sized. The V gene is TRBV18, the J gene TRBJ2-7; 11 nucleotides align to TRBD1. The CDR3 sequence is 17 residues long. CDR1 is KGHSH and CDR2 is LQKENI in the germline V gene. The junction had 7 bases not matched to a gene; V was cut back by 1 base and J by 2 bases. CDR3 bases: TGTGCCAGCTCACCACTTTCGGGGACAGGGGGTGCCTACGAGCAGTACTTC. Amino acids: CASSPLSGTGGAYEQYF.

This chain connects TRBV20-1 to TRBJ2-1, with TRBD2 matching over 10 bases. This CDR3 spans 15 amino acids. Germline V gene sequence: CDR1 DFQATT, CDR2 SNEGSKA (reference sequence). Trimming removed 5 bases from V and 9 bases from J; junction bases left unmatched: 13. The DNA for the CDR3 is TGCAGTGCTGGGGGGGCTAGCGGGAGTGTCGGTGAGCAGTTCTTC. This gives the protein CSAGGASGSVGEQFF.

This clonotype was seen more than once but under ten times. The CDR3 region is CASSRPLLAGVTDTQYF. DNA for the CDR3: TGTGCCAGCAGCAGGCCACTCCTAGCGGGAGTAACAGATACGCAGTATTTT. V and J are TRBV5-6 and TRBJ2-3, with TRBD2 matching over 10 bases. V lost 4 bases, J lost 3 bases, and 11 bases stayed unmatched. The CDR3 is made up of 17 amino acids. The germline V gene has CDR1 SGHDT and CDR2 YYEEEE.

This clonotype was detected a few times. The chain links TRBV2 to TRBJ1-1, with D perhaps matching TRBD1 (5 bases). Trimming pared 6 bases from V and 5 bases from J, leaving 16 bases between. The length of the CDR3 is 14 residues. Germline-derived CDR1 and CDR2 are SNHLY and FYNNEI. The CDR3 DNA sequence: TGTGCCAGCAGGGGGTCTCAGGGTTTTACTGAAGCTTTCTTT. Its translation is CASRGSQGFTEAFF.

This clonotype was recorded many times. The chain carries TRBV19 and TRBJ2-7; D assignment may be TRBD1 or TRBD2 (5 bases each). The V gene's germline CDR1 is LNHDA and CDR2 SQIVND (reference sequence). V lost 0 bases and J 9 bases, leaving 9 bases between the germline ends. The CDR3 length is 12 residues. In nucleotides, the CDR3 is TGTGCCAGTAGTATAGATGGGGGACGGCAGTACTTC. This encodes CASSIDGGRQYF. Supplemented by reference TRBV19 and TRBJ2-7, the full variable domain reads DGGITQSPKYLFRKEGQNVTLSCEQNLNHDAMYWYRQDPGQGLRLIYYSQIVNDFQKGDIAEGYSVSREKKESFPLTVTSAQKNPTAFYLCASSIDGGRQYFGPGTRLTVT.

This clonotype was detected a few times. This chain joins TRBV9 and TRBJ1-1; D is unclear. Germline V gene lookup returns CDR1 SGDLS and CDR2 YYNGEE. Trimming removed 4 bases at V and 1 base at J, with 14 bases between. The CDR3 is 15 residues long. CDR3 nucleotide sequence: TGTGCCAGCAGCAAATCGCCGGGAAGGAACACTGAAGCTTTCTTT. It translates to CASSKSPGRNTEAFF.

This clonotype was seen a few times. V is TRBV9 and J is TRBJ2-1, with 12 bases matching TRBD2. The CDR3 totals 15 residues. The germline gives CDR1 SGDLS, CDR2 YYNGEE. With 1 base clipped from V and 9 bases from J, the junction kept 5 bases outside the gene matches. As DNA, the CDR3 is TGTGCCAGCAGCGTACTAGCGGGAGGGCCACTTGAGCAGTTCTTC. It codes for CASSVLAGGPLEQFF.

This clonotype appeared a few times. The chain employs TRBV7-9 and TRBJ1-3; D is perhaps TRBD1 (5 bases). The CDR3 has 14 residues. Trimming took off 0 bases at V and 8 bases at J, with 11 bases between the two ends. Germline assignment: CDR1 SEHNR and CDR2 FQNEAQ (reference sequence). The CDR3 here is CASSLARQGYTIYF. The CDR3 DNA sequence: TGTGCCAGCAGCTTAGCGCGGCAGGGCTACACCATATATTTT.

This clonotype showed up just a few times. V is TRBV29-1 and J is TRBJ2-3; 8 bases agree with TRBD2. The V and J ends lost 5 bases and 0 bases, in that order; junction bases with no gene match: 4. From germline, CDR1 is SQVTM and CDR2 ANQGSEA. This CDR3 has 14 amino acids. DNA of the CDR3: TGCAGCGTTATGACTAGCGATAGCACAGATACGCAGTATTTT. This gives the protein CSVMTSDSTDTQYF.